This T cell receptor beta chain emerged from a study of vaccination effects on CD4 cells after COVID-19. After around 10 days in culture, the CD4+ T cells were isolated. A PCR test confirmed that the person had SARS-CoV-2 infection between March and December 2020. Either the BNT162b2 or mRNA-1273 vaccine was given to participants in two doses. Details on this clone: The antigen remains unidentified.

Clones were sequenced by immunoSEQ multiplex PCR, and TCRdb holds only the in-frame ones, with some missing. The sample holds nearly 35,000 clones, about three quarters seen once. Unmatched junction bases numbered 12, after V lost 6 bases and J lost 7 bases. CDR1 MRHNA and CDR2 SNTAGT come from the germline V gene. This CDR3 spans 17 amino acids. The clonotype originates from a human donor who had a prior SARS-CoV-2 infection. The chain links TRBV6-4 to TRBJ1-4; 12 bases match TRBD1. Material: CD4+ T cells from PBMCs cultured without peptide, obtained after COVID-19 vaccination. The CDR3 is CASSRDRGHHWGEKLFF. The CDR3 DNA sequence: TGTGCCAGCAGCCGGGACAGGGGGCATCATTGGGGTGAAAAACTGTTTTTT.